This T cell receptor (beta chain) originates from a study of blood T cell repertoires in COVID-19. In the study overall: In each case, the material was cDNA or gDNA derived from T cells, B-cell-depleted T cells, or PBMCs.

Libraries were prepared by immunoSEQ multiplex PCR; TCRdb keeps only in-frame clonotypes and omits some of them. The repertoire has about 130,000 clones, 85% of them found once; the top ten carry around 3%. Sample: peripheral blood. The TCR sequence derives from a woman aged 80 or over with COVID-19, enrolled during active disease.

CDR3 coding DNA: TGTGCCAGCAGTTTCACACAAAACACCTATAATTCACCCCTCCACTTT. Encoded protein: CASSFTQNTYNSPLHF. The chain uses TRBV6-6 and TRBJ1-6; unclear D gene. Germline V lookup: CDR1 MNHNY, CDR2 SVGAGI (reference sequence). The germline V and J ends were trimmed by 4 bases and 2 bases, with 12 bases remaining between them. There are 16 residues in the CDR3.